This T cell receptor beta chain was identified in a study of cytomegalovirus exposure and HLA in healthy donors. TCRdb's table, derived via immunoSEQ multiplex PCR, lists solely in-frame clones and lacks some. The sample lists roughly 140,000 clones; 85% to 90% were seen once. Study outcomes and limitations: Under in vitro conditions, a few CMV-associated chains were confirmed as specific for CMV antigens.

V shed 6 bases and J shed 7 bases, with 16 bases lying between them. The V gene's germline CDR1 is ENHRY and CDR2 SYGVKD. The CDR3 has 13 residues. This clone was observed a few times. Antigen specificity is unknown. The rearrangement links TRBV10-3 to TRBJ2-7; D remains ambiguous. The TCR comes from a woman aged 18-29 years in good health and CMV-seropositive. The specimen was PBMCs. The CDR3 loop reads CAIRAEPLREQYF. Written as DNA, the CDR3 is TGTGCCATCAGGGCGGAACCCTTGAGGGAGCAGTACTTC.